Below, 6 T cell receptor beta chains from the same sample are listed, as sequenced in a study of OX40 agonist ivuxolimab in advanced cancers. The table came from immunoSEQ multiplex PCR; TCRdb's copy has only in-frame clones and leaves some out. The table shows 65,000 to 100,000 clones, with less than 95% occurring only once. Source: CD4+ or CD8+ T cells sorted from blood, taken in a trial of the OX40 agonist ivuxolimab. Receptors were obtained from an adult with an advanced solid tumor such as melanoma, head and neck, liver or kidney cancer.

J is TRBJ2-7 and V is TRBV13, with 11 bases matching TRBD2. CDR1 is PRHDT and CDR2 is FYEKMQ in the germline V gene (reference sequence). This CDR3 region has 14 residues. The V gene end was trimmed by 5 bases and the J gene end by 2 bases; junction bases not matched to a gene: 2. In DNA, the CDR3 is TGTGCCAGCAGCATTAGCGGGAGGGCCTACGAGCAGTACTTC. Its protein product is CASSISGRAYEQYF.

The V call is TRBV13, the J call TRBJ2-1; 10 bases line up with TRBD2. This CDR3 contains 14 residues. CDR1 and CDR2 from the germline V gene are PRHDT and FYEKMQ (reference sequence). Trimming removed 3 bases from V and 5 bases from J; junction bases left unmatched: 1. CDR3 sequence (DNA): TGTGCCAGCAGCTTGGGACTAGCGAACAATGAGCAGTTCTTC. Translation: CASSLGLANNEQFF.

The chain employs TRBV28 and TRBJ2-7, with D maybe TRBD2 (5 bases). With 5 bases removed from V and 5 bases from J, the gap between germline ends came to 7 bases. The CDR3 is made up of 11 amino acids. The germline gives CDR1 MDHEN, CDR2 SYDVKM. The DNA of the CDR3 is TGTGCCAGCAGTCCCGGGGACGAGCAGTACTTC. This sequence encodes CASSPGDEQYF.

DNA for the CDR3: TGTGCCAGCACCCCTGGGACCAGCCTCGTCTCCCAGTATTTT. Its protein is CASTPGTSLVSQYF. The chain joins TRBV6-6 to TRBJ2-3; D tentatively reads TRBD1 or TRBD2 (5 bases each). The V gene's germline CDR1 is MNHNY and CDR2 SVGAGI (reference sequence). The V and J ends lost 7 bases and 12 bases respectively, with 23 bases between them. The length of the CDR3 is 14 residues.

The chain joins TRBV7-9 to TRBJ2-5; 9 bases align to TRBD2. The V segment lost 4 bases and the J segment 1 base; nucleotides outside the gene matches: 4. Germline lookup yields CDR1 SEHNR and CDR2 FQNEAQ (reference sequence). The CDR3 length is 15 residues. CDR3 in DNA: TGTGCCAGCAGCTCCCGTAGCGGGGGCCAAGAGACCCAGTACTTC. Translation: CASSSRSGGQETQYF.

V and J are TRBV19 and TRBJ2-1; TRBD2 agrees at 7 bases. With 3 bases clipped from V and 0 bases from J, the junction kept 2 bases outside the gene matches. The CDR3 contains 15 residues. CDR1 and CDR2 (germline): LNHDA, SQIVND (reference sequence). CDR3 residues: CASSMGGSSYNEQFF. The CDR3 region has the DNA TGTGCCAGTAGTATGGGAGGGAGCTCCTACAATGAGCAGTTCTTC.